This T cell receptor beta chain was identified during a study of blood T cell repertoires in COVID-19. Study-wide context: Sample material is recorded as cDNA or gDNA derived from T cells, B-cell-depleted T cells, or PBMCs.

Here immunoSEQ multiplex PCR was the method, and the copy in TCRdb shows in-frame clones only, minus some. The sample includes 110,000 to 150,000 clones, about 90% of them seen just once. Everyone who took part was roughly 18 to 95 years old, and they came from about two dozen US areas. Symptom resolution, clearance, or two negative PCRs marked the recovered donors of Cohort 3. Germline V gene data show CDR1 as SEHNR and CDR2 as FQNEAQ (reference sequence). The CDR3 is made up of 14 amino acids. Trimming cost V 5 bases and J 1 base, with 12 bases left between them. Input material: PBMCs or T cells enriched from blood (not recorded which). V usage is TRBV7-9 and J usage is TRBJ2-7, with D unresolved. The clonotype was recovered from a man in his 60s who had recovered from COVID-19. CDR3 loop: CASSPPGSSYEQYF. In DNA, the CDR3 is TGTGCCAGCAGCCCGCCGGGTTCTTCCTACGAGCAGTACTTC.